Below, 30 T cell receptor beta chains from the same sample are listed, as sequenced in a study of blood T cells in healthy people across ages. Primers used in a second PCR of roughly 7 to 11 cycles were a sample-barcoded 5' primer and a J-beta primer mix. Each CDR3 protein is one row after TCRdb ran MiXCR on the 5' RACE reads. The repertoire holds approximately 1,700,000 distinct CDR3 sequences, with about two fifths as singletons. Sequenced material: blood. These receptors were collected from a human donor in good health.

This clonotype has a handful of counts. The CDR3, as DNA: TGTGCCAGCAGCGCCGGGGACCGAACCTACGAGCAGTACTTC. Protein product: CASSAGDRTYEQYF. The chain employs TRBV9 and TRBJ2-7; D assignment may be TRBD1 or TRBD2 (5 bases each). V was clipped by 3 bases and J by 2 bases, with 12 bases between them. CDR3 size: 14 residues. From germline, CDR1 is SGDLS and CDR2 YYNGEE.

A few counts support this clonotype. Here the CDR3 DNA reads TGTGCCAGCATCCCGACAGGGGGCTACAATGAGCAGTTCTTC. It codes for CASIPTGGYNEQFF. The rearrangement uses TRBV28 and TRBJ2-1; 9 positions match TRBD1. This CDR3 is 14 amino acids long. CDR1 and CDR2 (germline): MDHEN, SYDVKM. V trimming: 7 bases; J trimming: 3 bases; junction bases outside the gene matches: 4.

This clonotype has more than one count but fewer than ten. This chain links TRBV11-3 with TRBJ1-2, with 7 bases lining up with TRBD1. After removal of 5 bases from V and 4 bases from J, the junction contained 16 bases not matched to a gene. This CDR3 region has 17 residues. Germline V gene data show CDR1 as SGHNT and CDR2 as YENEEA. The CDR3 region has the DNA TGTGCCAGCAGCGGGCCCCGGGACAGCCGAGAACTCTATGGCTACACCTTC. Encoded protein: CASSGPRDSRELYGYTF.

The J gene is TRBJ2-7, the V gene TRBV6-2 or TRBV6-3; D remains ambiguous. The CDR3 runs to 12 residues. Germline V CDR1 and CDR2: MNHEY, SVGEGT. Trimming left V 5 bases short and J 5 bases short, with 10 bases between. As DNA, the CDR3 is TGTGCCAGCAGTCCCCAGACGCACGAGCAGTACTTC. Translating gives CASSPQTHEQYF.

CDR3 sequence reads: CASSPPDTSYEQYF. The CDR3 nucleotides are TGTGCCAGCAGCCCCCCGGACACCTCCTACGAGCAGTACTTC. The chain recombines TRBV7-9 with TRBJ2-7; D is perhaps TRBD1 (5 bases). The germline CDR1 and CDR2 sequences are SEHNR and FQNEAQ (reference sequence). The CDR3 extends over 14 amino acids. V dropped 5 bases and J dropped 0 bases, with 11 bases sitting between them.

The rearrangement links TRBV29-1 to TRBJ2-7; D unclear. The DNA end is a closer match to TRBJ2-5, so the J assignment may be wrong. The CDR3 loop spans 15 amino acids. Looked up from germline, CDR1 is SQVTM and CDR2 is ANQGSEA. Here the CDR3 reads CSVEPHQGPGETQYF. Here the CDR3 DNA reads TGCAGCGTTGAACCTCACCAAGGGCCTGGGGAGACCCAGTACTTC.

The CDR3: CASSYTGWGPYNEQFF. In nucleotides, the CDR3 is TGTGCCAGCAGTTACACGGGGTGGGGTCCCTACAATGAGCAGTTCTTC. This chain links TRBV6-2 or TRBV6-3 with TRBJ2-1, with D tentatively TRBD2 (5 bases). Germline V lookup: CDR1 MNHEY, CDR2 SVGEGT. V was pared by 2 bases and J by 2 bases, with 13 bases between. The CDR3 is made up of 16 amino acids.

The chain joins TRBV28 to TRBJ2-7, with 8 bases that match TRBD1. The CDR3 is made up of 15 amino acids. J lost 3 bases, V lost 3 bases, and 7 bases had no gene match. The V gene's germline CDR1 is MDHEN and CDR2 SYDVKM. The CDR3 DNA follows: TGTGCCAGCAGTTTGGTGACAGGGGAAAACTACGAGCAGTACTTC. Protein: CASSLVTGENYEQYF. Looking up the rest from reference TRBV28 and TRBJ2-7 gives the full variable domain: DVKVTQSSRYLVKRTGEKVFLECVQDMDHENMFWYRQDPGLGLRLIYFSYDVKMKEKGDIPEGYSVSREKKERFSLILESASTNQTSMYLCASSLVTGENYEQYFGPGTRLTVT.

About this clonotype: The junction departs from germline at one end; a sequencing error may be responsible. The V and J genes are TRBV5-6 and TRBJ2-1, with a possible D match to TRBD2 (7 bases). This CDR3 is 13 amino acids long. CDR1 is SGHDT and CDR2 is YYEEEE in the germline V gene. The chain's CDR3 is CASSGGAYIEQFF. CDR3 nucleotides: TGTGCCAGCAGCGGGGGGGCATACATTGAGCAGTTCTTC.

The chain links TRBV7-2 to TRBJ2-3; TRBD2 is a possible D gene (5 bases). The CDR3 runs 18 residues. CDR1 and CDR2 from the germline V gene are SGHTA and FQGNSA. The V and J ends lost 0 bases and 3 bases respectively, with 19 bases between them. The chain's CDR3 is CASSLAQGGGGKTDTQYF. The DNA of the CDR3 is TGTGCCAGCAGCTTAGCGCAAGGCGGAGGAGGAAAGACAGATACGCAGTATTTT.

V usage is TRBV7-3 and J usage is TRBJ2-1; 7 bases are a match to TRBD2. The CDR3 runs 15 residues. CDR1 is SGHTA and CDR2 is FQGTGA in the germline V gene. V lost 5 bases to trimming and J lost 9 bases; unmatched junction nucleotides: 13. The CDR3 here is CASSRLVAGVGEQFF. CDR3 nucleotides: TGTGCCAGCAGCCGACTGGTCGCGGGGGTGGGTGAGCAGTTCTTC.

In its sample, this clonotype was seen a few times. The chain has TRBV7-3 and TRBJ1-2; D possibly corresponds to TRBD1 (6 bases). Germline V CDR1 and CDR2: SGHTA, FQGTGA. The CDR3 runs 13 residues. The V gene lost 0 bases and the J gene lost 8 bases, with 10 bases spanning the gap. The CDR3 region has the DNA TGTGCCAGCAGCTTAACAGTCAGGGGAGGCTACACCTTC. Translation gives CASSLTVRGGYTF.

This clonotype was counted a few times. The CDR3 DNA is TGCGCCAGCAGCTCCCCCATGGCCCCTTTTGGCTACACCTTC. It specifies CASSSPMAPFGYTF. This chain uses TRBV5-1 with TRBJ1-2, with no clear D. Trimming left V 3 bases short and J 7 bases short, with 16 bases between. In germline, CDR1 is SGHRS, CDR2 YFSETQ. The length of the CDR3 is 14 residues.

This clonotype appeared a few times. The chain links TRBV4-2 to TRBJ2-7, with 7 bases fitting TRBD2. Trimming cost V 0 bases and J 5 bases; bases outside gene matches: 10. The germline V gene encodes CDR1 LGHNA and CDR2 YNFKEQ. This CDR3 spans 16 amino acids. The CDR3 DNA reads as TGTGCCAGCAGCCAAGACCAACCGCGGGGGAACAACGAGCAGTACTTC. The encoded protein is CASSQDQPRGNNEQYF.

This clonotype was seen a single time. V usage is TRBV7-2 and J usage is TRBJ1-5; D is unresolved. This CDR3 is 12 amino acids long. V lost 5 bases to trimming and J lost 6 bases, with 8 bases between them. Germline CDR1 is SGHTA and CDR2 is FQGNSA. This chain's CDR3 is CASSQYPQPQHF. As DNA, the CDR3 is TGTGCCAGCAGCCAATATCCTCAGCCCCAGCATTTT.

This chain links TRBV5-5 with TRBJ1-2, with no clear D. V was pared by 1 base and J by 0 bases, with 10 bases between. Germline V gene lookup returns CDR1 SGHKS and CDR2 YYEKEE (reference sequence). CDR3 length: 15 amino acids. CDR3 loop: CASSLRLWTNYGYTF. CDR3 bases: TGTGCCAGCAGCTTGCGCCTCTGGACTAACTATGGCTACACCTTC.

The V and J genes are TRBV27 and TRBJ2-1; perhaps TRBD1 as D (5 bases). V was shortened by 4 bases and J by 0 bases, with 16 bases between the two germline ends. Germline V gene lookup returns CDR1 MNHEY and CDR2 SMNVEV (reference sequence). CDR3 length: 17 residues. The CDR3 loop reads CASSSPGQPSSYNEQFF. The CDR3 coding sequence is TGTGCCAGCAGTTCACCAGGGCAACCCAGCTCCTACAATGAGCAGTTCTTC.

Notes on this clonotype: A read error may produce the germline difference seen at one junction end. The chain recombines TRBV6-2 or TRBV6-3 with TRBJ2-1; D call uncertain. Per the germline V gene, CDR1 is MNHEY and CDR2 is SVGEGT. The CDR3 is 15 residues long. CDR3 region: CAGSYPEAPYNEQFF. The CDR3 DNA is TGTGCCGGCAGTTACCCGGAAGCCCCCTACAATGAGCAGTTCTTC.

The J gene is TRBJ2-7, the V gene TRBV10-3; 7 bases are shared with TRBD1. Trimming took 1 base from V and 3 from J; bases not matched to a gene: 3. The CDR3 is 14 amino acids. Germline V gene data show CDR1 as ENHRY and CDR2 as SYGVKD. CDR3 amino acids: CAISEFRTGYEQYF. Written as DNA, the CDR3 is TGTGCCATCAGTGAGTTTCGGACAGGCTACGAGCAGTACTTC.

The chain recombines TRBV11-1 with TRBJ2-1, with 7 bases aligning to TRBD2. Trimming removed 2 bases from V and 3 bases from J; junction bases left unmatched: 7. The CDR3 contains 16 residues. CDR1 SGHAT and CDR2 FQDESV come from the germline V gene (reference sequence). This chain's CDR3 is CASSLSSRGDYNEQFF. DNA of the CDR3: TGTGCCAGCAGCTTATCCTCCCGGGGGGACTACAATGAGCAGTTCTTC.

This clonotype was observed once. The chain uses TRBV12-3 or TRBV12-4 and TRBJ1-6; D not resolved. The CDR3 extends over 16 amino acids. Trimming shortened V by 6 bases and J by 7 bases, and 19 bases separated the two germline ends. DNA of the CDR3: TGTGCCAGCAGCATATCCGAAAAGGGAGGCAATTCACCCCTCCACTTT. This sequence encodes CASSISEKGGNSPLHF.

The chain employs TRBV4-1 and TRBJ1-2, with D possibly being TRBD1 (5 bases). The germline CDR1 and CDR2 sequences are MGHRA and YSYEKL. The CDR3 covers 15 residues. Trimming removed 1 base at V and 5 bases at J, with 14 bases between. The CDR3 protein is CASSQVGDLGYGYTF. The CDR3 coding sequence is TGCGCCAGCAGCCAAGTTGGGGACTTGGGTTATGGCTACACCTTC.

This clonotype showed up many times. The genes are TRBV29-1 and TRBJ2-7; D unresolved. Germline CDR1 and CDR2: SQVTM and ANQGSEA. The CDR3 is 14 amino acids. Trimming removed 5 bases from V and 4 bases from J, with 18 bases in between. The CDR3 reads CSVLQPGQRYEQYF. In nucleotides, the CDR3 is TGCAGCGTTCTCCAACCGGGCCAGAGATACGAGCAGTACTTC.

This clonotype was counted between two and nine times. The rearrangement links TRBV7-2 to TRBJ2-7; 7 bases fit TRBD1. Germline lookup yields CDR1 SGHTA and CDR2 FQGNSA. The ends lost 6 bases at V and 4 bases at J; junction bases unmatched: 12. This CDR3 is built from 15 residues. The DNA for the CDR3 is TGTGCCAGCAGTCCCCAGGGACAGAGGATTTACGAGCAGTACTTC. Protein: CASSPQGQRIYEQYF. The variable domain in full, with the rest retrieved from reference TRBV7-2 and TRBJ2-7, is GAGVSQSPSNKVTEKGKDVELRCDPISGHTALYWYRQSLGQGLEFLIYFQGNSAPDKSGLPSDRFSAERTGGSVSTLTIQRTQQEDSAVYLCASSPQGQRIYEQYFGPGTRLTVT.

V is TRBV4-3 and J is TRBJ1-2; TRBD1 agrees at 7 bases. CDR3 length equals 18 residues. V gave up 4 bases and J gave up 0 bases; unmatched junction bases: 14. The germline V gene encodes CDR1 LGHNA and CDR2 YSLEER. CDR3 region: CASSRRTGTRLSNYGYTF. The CDR3 DNA reads TGCGCCAGCAGCCGGAGGACAGGCACAAGACTATCTAACTATGGCTACACCTTC.

This chain joins TRBV7-2 and TRBJ2-1; D is unclear. The germline gives CDR1 SGHTA, CDR2 FQGNSA. V lost 0 bases and J lost 2, with 14 bases in between. The CDR3 is 17 residues long. This CDR3 is CASSLAVELVPYNEQFF. CDR3 sequence (DNA): TGTGCCAGCAGCTTAGCGGTTGAGTTGGTCCCCTACAATGAGCAGTTCTTC. Based on the CDR3 plus reference TRBV7-2 and TRBJ2-1, the full variable domain is GAGVSQSPSNKVTEKGKDVELRCDPISGHTALYWYRQSLGQGLEFLIYFQGNSAPDKSGLPSDRFSAERTGGSVSTLTIQRTQQEDSAVYLCASSLAVELVPYNEQFFGPGTRLTVL.

In its sample, this clonotype was seen a few times. In DNA, the CDR3 is TGTGCCAGCAGCTTAAATACAGCCTACGAGCAGTACTTC. It codes for CASSLNTAYEQYF. The chain employs TRBV7-9 and TRBJ2-7; D is uncertain. Germline assignment: CDR1 SEHNR and CDR2 FQNEAQ (reference sequence). Trimming cost V 2 bases and J 2 bases, with 7 bases left between them. This CDR3 region has 13 residues.

This clonotype was detected only once. The genes are TRBV7-2 and TRBJ1-1; D ambiguous. The germline V and J ends were trimmed by 5 bases and 3 bases, with 10 bases remaining between them. This CDR3 comprises 13 residues. Germline V lookup: CDR1 SGHTA, CDR2 FQGNSA. DNA for the CDR3: TGTGCCAGCAGCGGTAGTGCTGACACTGAAGCTTTCTTT. This gives the protein CASSGSADTEAFF.

The rearrangement joins TRBV9 to TRBJ2-1; 8 bases match TRBD1. Germline CDR1 SGDLS, CDR2 YYNGEE. The V and J ends lost 3 bases and 8 bases, in that order; junction bases with no gene match: 7. The CDR3 loop spans 14 amino acids. The chain's CDR3 is CASSGSTGGYEQFF. CDR3 DNA: TGTGCCAGCAGCGGTAGTACAGGGGGTTATGAGCAGTTCTTC.

The chain carries TRBV5-1 and TRBJ2-7; TRBD2 matches 7 bases. Trimming took 4 bases from V and 1 from J; bases not matched to a gene: 2. The CDR3 totals 13 residues. The germline CDR1 and CDR2 sequences are SGHRS and YFSETQ. The CDR3, as DNA: TGCGCCAGCAGCAGCGGGAAATCCTACGAGCAGTACTTC. Protein: CASSSGKSYEQYF.